This T cell receptor (beta chain) is from a study of OX40 agonist ivuxolimab in advanced cancers. Overall study: Every 2 weeks, patients got intravenous ivuxolimab at one of six dose levels (0.01-10 mg/kg). Partial response was recorded in three patients: one hepatocellular carcinoma and two cutaneous melanoma cases. Of the participants, approximately 36% had some prior anti-PD-1, anti-PD-L1 or anti-CTLA-4 therapy, which was allowed.

This clone was recorded a few times. The investigators sampled blood at baseline, at cycle 4 day 1, and at cycle 7 day 1. Only in-frame clones appear in the TCRdb table, and some are missing; sequencing was by immunoSEQ multiplex PCR. Among roughly 86,000 clones listed, over 90% were seen once. Trimming removed 5 bases from V and 0 bases from J, with 12 bases in between. The CDR3 sequence is 15 residues long. Germline-derived CDR1 and CDR2 are SGHTS and YDEGEE. The TCR comes from an adult with an advanced solid tumor such as melanoma, head and neck, liver or kidney cancer. The sequencing used CD4+ or CD8+ T cells sorted from blood, collected in a trial of the OX40 agonist ivuxolimab. The chain recombines TRBV5-8 with TRBJ1-5; D uncertain. The CDR3 sequence is CASSSGDYSNQPQHF. The CDR3 bases are TGTGCCAGCAGTAGCGGAGACTATAGCAATCAGCCCCAGCATTTT.